This TCR beta chain was recovered during a study of blood T cell repertoires in COVID-19. Study overall: Acute and convalescent COVID-19 samples came from the United States, Italy and Spain. From T cells, B-cell-depleted T cells, or PBMCs came the material, which was cDNA or gDNA.

As processed by the authors: Reference gene primer amplification gave estimated nucleated cell counts. Method: immunoSEQ multiplex PCR; TCRdb's copy keeps in-frame clones and lacks some. V and J calls and clone size come straight from that table; D and trimming were deduced from the DNA. The sample carries about 62,000 clones, 85% to 90% recorded once. Germline V CDR1 and CDR2: SGHRS, YFSETQ. V was pared by 4 bases and J by 4 bases, with 10 bases of the junction left unmatched. This CDR3 region has 17 residues. The receptor was isolated from a woman aged 60-70 years with COVID-19, enrolled during active disease. The sample was peripheral blood. The V gene is TRBV5-1, the J gene TRBJ2-1; the match to TRBD2 covers 11 bases. In DNA, the CDR3 is TGCGCCAGCAGCCCGCAACCGGGACTAGCGGTGTACAATGAGCAGTTCTTC. Residues: CASSPQPGLAVYNEQFF.